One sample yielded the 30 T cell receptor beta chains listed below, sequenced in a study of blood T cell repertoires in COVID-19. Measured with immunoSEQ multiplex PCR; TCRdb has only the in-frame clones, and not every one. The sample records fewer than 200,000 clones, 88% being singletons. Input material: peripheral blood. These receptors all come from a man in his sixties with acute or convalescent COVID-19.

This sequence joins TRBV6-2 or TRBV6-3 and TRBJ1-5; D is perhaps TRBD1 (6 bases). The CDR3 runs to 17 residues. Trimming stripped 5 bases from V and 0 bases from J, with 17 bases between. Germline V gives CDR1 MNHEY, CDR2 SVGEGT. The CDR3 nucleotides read TGTGCCAGCAGTCGGATTAGACAGGACAATAGCAATCAGCCCCAGCATTTT. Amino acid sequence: CASSRIRQDNSNQPQHF.

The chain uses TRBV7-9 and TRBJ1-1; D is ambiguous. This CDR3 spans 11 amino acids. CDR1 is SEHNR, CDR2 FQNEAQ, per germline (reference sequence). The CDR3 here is CAWGANTEAFF. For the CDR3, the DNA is TGTGCTTGGGGAGCCAACACTGAAGCTTTCTTT.

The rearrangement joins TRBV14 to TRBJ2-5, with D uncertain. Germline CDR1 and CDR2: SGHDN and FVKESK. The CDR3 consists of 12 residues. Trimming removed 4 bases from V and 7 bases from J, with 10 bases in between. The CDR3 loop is CASSRNPGTQYF. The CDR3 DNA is TGTGCCAGCAGCCGGAACCCGGGGACCCAGTACTTC.

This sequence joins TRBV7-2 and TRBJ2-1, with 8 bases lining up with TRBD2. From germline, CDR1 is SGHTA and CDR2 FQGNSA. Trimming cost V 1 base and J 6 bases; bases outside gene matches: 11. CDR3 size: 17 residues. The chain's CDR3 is CASSLGLRAGGLNEQFF. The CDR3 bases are TGTGCCAGCAGCTTAGGACTAAGGGCGGGGGGACTCAATGAGCAGTTCTTC.

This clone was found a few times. Here the CDR3 DNA reads TGTGCCACCAGCAGAACGACAGGCCAGACAGAAAAACTGTTTTTT. Its translation: CATSRTTGQTEKLFF. The V gene is TRBV15, the J gene TRBJ1-4, with D perhaps matching TRBD1 (6 bases). The CDR3 is 15 amino acids. V lost 2 bases and J lost 8, with 15 bases in between. Per germline, CDR1 LNHNV and CDR2 YYDKDF (reference sequence).

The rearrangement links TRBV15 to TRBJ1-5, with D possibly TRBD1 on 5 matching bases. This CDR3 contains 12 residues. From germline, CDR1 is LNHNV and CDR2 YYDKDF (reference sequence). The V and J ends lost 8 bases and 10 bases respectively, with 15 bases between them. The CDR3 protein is CATGEGYRPQHF. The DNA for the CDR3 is TGTGCCACCGGGGAGGGGTATAGACCCCAGCATTTT.

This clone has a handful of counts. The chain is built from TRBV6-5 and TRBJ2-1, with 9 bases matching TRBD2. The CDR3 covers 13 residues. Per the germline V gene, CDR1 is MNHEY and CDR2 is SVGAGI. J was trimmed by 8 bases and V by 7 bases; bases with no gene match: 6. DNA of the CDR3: TGTGCCAGCACTGGACTAGCGAGCGATGAGCAGTTCTTC. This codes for CASTGLASDEQFF.

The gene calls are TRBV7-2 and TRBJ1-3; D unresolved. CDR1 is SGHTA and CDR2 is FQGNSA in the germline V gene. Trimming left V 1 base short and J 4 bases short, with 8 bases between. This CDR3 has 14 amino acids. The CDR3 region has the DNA TGTGCCAGCAGCTTAGGAGGAGTAGGAAACACCATATATTTT. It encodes CASSLGGVGNTIYF.

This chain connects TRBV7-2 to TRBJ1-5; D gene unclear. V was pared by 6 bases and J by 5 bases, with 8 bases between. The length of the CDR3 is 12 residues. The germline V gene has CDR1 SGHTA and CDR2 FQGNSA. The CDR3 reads CASSSDYQPQHF. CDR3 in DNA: TGTGCCAGCAGTTCCGACTATCAGCCCCAGCATTTT.

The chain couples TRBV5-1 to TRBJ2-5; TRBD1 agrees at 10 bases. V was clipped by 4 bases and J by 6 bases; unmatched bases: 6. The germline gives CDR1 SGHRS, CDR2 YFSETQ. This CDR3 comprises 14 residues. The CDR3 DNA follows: TGCGCCAGCAGCCTGGGACAGGGGCAAAAGACCCAGTACTTC. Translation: CASSLGQGQKTQYF.

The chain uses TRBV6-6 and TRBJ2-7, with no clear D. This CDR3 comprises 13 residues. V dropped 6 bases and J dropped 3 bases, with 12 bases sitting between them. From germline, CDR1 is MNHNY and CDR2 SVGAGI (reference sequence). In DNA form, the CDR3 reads TGTGCCAGCAGGTCAGACACGGACTACGAGCAGTACTTC. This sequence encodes CASRSDTDYEQYF.

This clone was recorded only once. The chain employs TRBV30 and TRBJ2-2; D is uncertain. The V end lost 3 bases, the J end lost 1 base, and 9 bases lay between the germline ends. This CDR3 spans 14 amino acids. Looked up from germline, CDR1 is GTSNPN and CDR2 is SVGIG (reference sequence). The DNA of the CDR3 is TGTGCCTGGAGGCTTTACATGAACACCGGGGAGCTGTTTTTT. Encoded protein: CAWRLYMNTGELFF.

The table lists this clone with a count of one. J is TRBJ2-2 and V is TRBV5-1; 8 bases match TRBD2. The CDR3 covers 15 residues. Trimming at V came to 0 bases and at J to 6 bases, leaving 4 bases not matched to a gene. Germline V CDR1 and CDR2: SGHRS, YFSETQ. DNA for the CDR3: TGCGCCAGCAGCTTGGTGCAGCGGGAGTCCGGGGAGCTGTTTTTT. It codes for CASSLVQRESGELFF.

The CDR3 nucleotides read TGTGCCAGCAGCACGTCAGCGGGTCGAGTGGGGGGCTACACCTTC. This gives the protein CASSTSAGRVGGYTF. V usage is TRBV7-3 and J usage is TRBJ1-2; D is unresolved. Per germline, CDR1 SGHTA and CDR2 FQGTGA. The CDR3 contains 15 residues. Trimming cost V 5 bases and J 8 bases, with 21 bases left between them.

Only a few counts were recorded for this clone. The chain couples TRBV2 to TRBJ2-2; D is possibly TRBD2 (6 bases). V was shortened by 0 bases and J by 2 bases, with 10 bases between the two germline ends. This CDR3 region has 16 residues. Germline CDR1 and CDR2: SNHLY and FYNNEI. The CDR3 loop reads CASSEAPGVNTGELFF. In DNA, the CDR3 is TGTGCCAGCAGTGAAGCACCGGGGGTCAACACCGGGGAGCTGTTTTTT.

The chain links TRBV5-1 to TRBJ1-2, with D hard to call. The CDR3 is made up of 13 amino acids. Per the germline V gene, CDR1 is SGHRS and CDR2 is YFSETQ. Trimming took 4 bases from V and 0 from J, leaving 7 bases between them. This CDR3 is CASSPGSNYGYTF. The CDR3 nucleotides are TGCGCCAGCAGCCCGGGGTCTAACTATGGCTACACCTTC.

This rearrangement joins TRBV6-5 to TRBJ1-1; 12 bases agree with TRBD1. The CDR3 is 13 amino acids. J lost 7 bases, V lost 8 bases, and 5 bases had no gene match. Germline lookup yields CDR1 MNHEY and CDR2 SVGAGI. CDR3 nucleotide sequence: TGTGCCAGCGGCTGGGACAGGGGGCTTGAAGCTTTCTTT. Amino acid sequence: CASGWDRGLEAFF.

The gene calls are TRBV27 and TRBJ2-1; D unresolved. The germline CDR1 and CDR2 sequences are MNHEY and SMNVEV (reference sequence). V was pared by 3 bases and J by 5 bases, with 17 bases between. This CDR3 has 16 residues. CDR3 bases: TGTGCCAGCAGTTTTAGAACCCTTCCCCCACACAATGAGCAGTTCTTC. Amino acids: CASSFRTLPPHNEQFF.

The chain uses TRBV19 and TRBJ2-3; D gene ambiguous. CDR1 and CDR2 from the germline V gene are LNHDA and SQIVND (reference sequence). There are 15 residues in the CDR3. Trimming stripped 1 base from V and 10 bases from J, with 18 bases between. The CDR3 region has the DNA TGTGCCAGTAGTATAGCCTCCGAGGCTTCGTCCTCGCAGTATTTT. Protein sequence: CASSIASEASSSQYF.

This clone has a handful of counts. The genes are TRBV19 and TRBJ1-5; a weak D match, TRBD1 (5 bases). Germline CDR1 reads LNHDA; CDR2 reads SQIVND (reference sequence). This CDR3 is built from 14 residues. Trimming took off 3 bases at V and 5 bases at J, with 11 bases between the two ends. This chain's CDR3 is CASSIWEGDQPQHF. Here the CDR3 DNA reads TGTGCCAGTAGTATTTGGGAAGGGGATCAGCCCCAGCATTTT.

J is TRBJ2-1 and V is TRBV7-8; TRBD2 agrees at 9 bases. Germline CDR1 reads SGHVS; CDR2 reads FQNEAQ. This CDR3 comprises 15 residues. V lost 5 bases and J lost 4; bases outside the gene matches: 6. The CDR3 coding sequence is TGTGCCAGCAGCCTGGGACTAGCAGTATACAATGAGCAGTTCTTC. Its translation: CASSLGLAVYNEQFF.

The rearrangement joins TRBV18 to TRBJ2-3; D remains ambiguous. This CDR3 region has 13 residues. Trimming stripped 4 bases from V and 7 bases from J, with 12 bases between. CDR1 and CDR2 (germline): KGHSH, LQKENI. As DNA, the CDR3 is TGTGCCAGCTCACTACAGACCGAAAATACGCAGTATTTT. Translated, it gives CASSLQTENTQYF.

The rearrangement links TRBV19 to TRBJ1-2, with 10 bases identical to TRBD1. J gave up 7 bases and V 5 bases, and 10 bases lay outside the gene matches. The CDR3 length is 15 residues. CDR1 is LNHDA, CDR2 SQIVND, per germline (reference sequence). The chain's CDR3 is CASSSQRQGAGGYTF. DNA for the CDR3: TGTGCCAGTAGTTCACAACGACAGGGGGCCGGTGGCTACACCTTC.

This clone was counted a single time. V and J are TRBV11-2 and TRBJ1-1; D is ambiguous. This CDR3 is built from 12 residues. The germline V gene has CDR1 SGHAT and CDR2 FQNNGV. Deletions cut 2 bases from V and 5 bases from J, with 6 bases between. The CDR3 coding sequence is TGTGCCAGCAGCTTATACCGGACTGAAGCTTTCTTT. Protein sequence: CASSLYRTEAFF. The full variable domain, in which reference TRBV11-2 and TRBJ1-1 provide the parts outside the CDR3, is EAGVAQSPRYKIIEKRQSVAFWCNPISGHATLYWYQQILGQGPKLLIQFQNNGVVDDSQLPKDRFSAERLKGVDSTLKIQPAKLEDSAVYLCASSLYRTEAFFGQGTRLTVV.

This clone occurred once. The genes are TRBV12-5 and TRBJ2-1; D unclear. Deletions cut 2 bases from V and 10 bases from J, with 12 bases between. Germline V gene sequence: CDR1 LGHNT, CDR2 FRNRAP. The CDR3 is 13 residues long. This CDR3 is CASGLPWSSEQFF. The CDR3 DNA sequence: TGTGCTAGTGGTTTGCCCTGGAGTTCGGAGCAGTTCTTC.

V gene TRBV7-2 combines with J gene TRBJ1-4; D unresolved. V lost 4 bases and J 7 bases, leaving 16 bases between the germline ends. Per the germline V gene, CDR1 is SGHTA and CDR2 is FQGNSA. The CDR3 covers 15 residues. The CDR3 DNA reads TGTGCCAGCAGCTCCCGTCGGGATTTCGGTGAAAAACTGTTTTTT. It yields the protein CASSSRRDFGEKLFF.

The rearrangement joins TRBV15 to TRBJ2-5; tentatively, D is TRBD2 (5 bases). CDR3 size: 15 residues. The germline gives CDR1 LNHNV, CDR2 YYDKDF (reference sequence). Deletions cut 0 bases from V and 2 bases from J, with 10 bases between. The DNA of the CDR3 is TGTGCCACCAGCAGAGATCATGGACTTCAAGAGACCCAGTACTTC. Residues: CATSRDHGLQETQYF.

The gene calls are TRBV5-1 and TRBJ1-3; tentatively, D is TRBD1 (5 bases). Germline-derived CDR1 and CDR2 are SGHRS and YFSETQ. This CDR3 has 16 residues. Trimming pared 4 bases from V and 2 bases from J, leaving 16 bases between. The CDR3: CASSLGSGRPGNTIYF. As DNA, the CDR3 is TGCGCCAGCAGCCTCGGATCAGGGCGACCTGGAAACACCATATATTTT.

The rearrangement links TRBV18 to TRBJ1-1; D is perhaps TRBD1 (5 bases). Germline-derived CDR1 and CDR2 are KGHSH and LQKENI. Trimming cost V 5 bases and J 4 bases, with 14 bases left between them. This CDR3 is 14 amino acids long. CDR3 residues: CASSKQDLSTEAFF. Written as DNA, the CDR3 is TGTGCCAGCTCAAAACAGGATCTGAGCACTGAAGCTTTCTTT.

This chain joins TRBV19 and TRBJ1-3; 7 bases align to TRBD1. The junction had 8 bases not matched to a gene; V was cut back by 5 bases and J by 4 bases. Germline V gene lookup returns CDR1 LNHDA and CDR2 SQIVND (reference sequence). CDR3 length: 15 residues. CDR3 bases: TGTGCCAGTAGTCTCGGACAGGAATCGGGAAACACCATATATTTT. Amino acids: CASSLGQESGNTIYF.